The rows below give T cell receptor beta chains drawn from one sample of a study of blood T cell repertoires in COVID-19. Clones were read by immunoSEQ multiplex PCR, and TCRdb kept only the in-frame ones, dropping some. This sample has roughly 200,000 clones; around 86% occur once, and the top ten carry 5.5% to 8.5%. The sequenced material came from PBMCs or T cells enriched from blood (not recorded which). The receptors here all came from a man aged 25 to 45 in a cohort exposed to, infected with or recovered from COVID-19 (not recorded which). The CDR3 runs from the conserved cysteine through the conserved F or W. A D gene is named only where the DNA matches it firmly. A clone size is listed for some rows: how often the clone was seen (once, few, many), or a class if it is expanded.

d_gene	v_gene	j_gene	abundance	CDR3nt	CDR3aa
NA	TRBV6-4	TRBJ1-1	NA	TGTGCCAGCAGTACAGGGCCCTTCAACACTGAAGCTTTCTTT	CASSTGPFNTEAFF
TRBD1	TRBV18	TRBJ1-1	once	TGTGCCAGCTCAAATACCGGGACAGGAGCTGACTGTGAAGCTTTCTTT	CASSNTGTGADCEAFF
NA	TRBV28	TRBJ1-4	NA	TGTGCCAGCAGCCCCCCCCGGGACAAGGATGAAAAACTGTTTTTT	CASSPPRDKDEKLFF
TRBD1	TRBV5-1	TRBJ2-2	NA	TGCGCCAGCAGCTTTTTGGACAGGGGTCGCACCGGGGAGCTGTTTTTT	CASSFLDRGRTGELFF
TRBD2	TRBV4-1	TRBJ2-7	NA	TGCGCCAGCAGCCAAGATCTGGCGGGCGCGGGAGGGCCCCGTTACTTC	CASSQDLAGAGGPRYF
NA	TRBV4-1	TRBJ2-5	NA	TGCGCCAGCAGCCAAGGTATAGGGGCCGGAGAGACCCAGTACTTC	CASSQGIGAGETQYF
TRBD1	TRBV7-9	TRBJ1-1	NA	TGTGCCAGCAGGGAAAACAGGGGTCTGAACACTGAAGCTTTCTTT	CASRENRGLNTEAFF
TRBD2	TRBV3-1/TRBV3-2	TRBJ2-3	once	TGTGCCAGCAGCCAAGACAGCGGGAGGGCCAGTGCAGATACGCAGTATTTT	CASSQDSGRASADTQYF
TRBD2	TRBV7-6	TRBJ2-3	NA	TGTGCCAGCAGCCCGTCCCCTACTAGCGGAACTTCGGAAATCGATACGCAGTATTTT	CASSPSPTSGTSEIDTQYF
TRBD2	TRBV7-2	TRBJ2-2	NA	TGTGCCAGCAGCTTATTCGCACAGCGGGACAACACCGGGGAGCTGTTTTTT	CASSLFAQRDNTGELFF
NA	TRBV19	TRBJ2-7	once	TGTGCCAGTAGTATAGATCGGACTCGCCACGAGCAGTACTTC	CASSIDRTRHEQYF
TRBD1	TRBV6-5	TRBJ2-7	NA	TGTGCCACGGCGACCGGGACAGGGTACCACGAGCAGTACTTC	CATATGTGYHEQYF
TRBD2	TRBV29-1	TRBJ2-1	NA	TGCAGCGTTGTAGGGCGGGAGGGGACCTACAATGAGCAGTTCTTC	CSVVGREGTYNEQFF
TRBD2	TRBV29-1	TRBJ2-1	NA	TGCAGCGCCCTTAGCGGGGGGGTAGGATATTACAATGAGCAGTTCTTC	CSALSGGVGYYNEQFF
NA	TRBV10-3	TRBJ2-1	NA	TGTGCCATCAGTGAATCGACAGGAACTGTCAATGAGCAGTTCTTC	CAISESTGTVNEQFF
NA	TRBV27	TRBJ1-2	once	TGTGCCAGCAGTTCGTCAGGGCTGCGGGGTGGCTACACCTTC	CASSSSGLRGGYTF